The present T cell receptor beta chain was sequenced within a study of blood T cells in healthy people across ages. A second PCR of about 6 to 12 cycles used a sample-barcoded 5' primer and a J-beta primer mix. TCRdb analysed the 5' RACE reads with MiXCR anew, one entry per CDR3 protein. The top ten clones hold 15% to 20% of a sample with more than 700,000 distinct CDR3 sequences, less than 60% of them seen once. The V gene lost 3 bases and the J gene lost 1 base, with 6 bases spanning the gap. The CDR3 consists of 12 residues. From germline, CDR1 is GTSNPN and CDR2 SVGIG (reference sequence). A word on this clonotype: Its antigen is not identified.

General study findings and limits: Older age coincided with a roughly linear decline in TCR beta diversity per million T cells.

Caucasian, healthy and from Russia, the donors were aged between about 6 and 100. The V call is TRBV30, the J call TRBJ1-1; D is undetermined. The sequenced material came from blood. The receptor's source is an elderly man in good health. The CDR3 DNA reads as TGTGCCTGGAGCCGACAGAACACTGAAGCTTTCTTT. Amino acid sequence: CAWSRQNTEAFF.